The clone carrying this TCR beta chain was detected only a few times. TCRdb reprocessed the RT-PCR reads with MiXCR, giving one entry per CDR3 protein. The data contain about half a million distinct CDR3 sequences, about 7.6% of them singletons. The sample originates from a study of response to subunit inactivated influenza vaccine. Between the trimmed V and J ends, which lost 10 bases and 1 base, there was a span of 13 bases. The CDR3 consists of 13 residues. Germline CDR1 is ENHRY and CDR2 is SYGVKD. The chain is built from TRBV10-3 and TRBJ1-1; no definite D call. The sequence was obtained from a man between 45 and 75 years old who received an inactivated influenza vaccine. The input for sequencing was PBMCs from blood, taken roughly 24 months after vaccination. The CDR3 DNA is TGTGCCACCTCCCCCCTTGGGAACACTGAAGCTTTCTTT. This sequence encodes CATSPLGNTEAFF.